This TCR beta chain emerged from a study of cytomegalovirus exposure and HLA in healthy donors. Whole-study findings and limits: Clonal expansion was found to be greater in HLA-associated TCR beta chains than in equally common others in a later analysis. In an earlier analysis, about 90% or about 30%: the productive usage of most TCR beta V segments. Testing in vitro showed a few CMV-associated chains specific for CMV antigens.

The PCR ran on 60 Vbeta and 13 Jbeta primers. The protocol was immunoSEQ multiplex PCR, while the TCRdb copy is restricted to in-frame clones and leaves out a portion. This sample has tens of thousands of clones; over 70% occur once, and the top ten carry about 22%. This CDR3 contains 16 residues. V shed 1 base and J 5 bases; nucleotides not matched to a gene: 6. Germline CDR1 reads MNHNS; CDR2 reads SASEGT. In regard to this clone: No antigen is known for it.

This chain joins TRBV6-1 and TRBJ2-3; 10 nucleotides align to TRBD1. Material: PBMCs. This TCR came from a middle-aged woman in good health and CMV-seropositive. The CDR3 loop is CASSEVMTGGKDTQYF. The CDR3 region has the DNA TGTGCCAGCAGTGAAGTAATGACAGGGGGCAAAGATACGCAGTATTTT.